The rows below give T cell receptor beta chains drawn from one sample of a study of blood T cell repertoires in COVID-19. The repertoire was sequenced with immunoSEQ multiplex PCR; TCRdb's copy has only in-frame clones and lacks some. The sample lists 150,000 to 200,000 clones, roughly 73% occurring once. What was sequenced was peripheral blood. These receptor sequences come from a man in his 70s with acute or convalescent COVID-19. The CDR3 runs from the conserved cysteine through the conserved F or W. The order of the fields is V gene, J gene, clone size, D gene, CDR3 protein, CDR3 DNA. The D gene is left open where the match is weak. Only part of the rows carry a size: once, few, many, or a class if the clone is expanded.

v_call: TRBV6-4; j_call: TRBJ1-4; clone_size: NA; d_call: NA; cdr3_aa: CASSARGDNEKLFF; cdr3_nt: TGTGCCAGCAGTGCCCGCGGCGATAATGAAAAACTGTTTTTT
v_call: TRBV10-3; j_call: TRBJ2-3; clone_size: NA; d_call: TRBD2; cdr3_aa: CASHGRTTDTQYF; cdr3_nt: TGTGCCTCCCACGGGAGGACCACAGATACGCAGTATTTT
v_call: TRBV6-6; j_call: TRBJ2-1; clone_size: NA; d_call: TRBD2; cdr3_aa: CASRRTSGRVNNEQFF; cdr3_nt: TGTGCCAGCAGGCGGACTAGCGGGAGGGTCAACAATGAGCAGTTCTTC
v_call: TRBV11-2; j_call: TRBJ1-2; clone_size: NA; d_call: NA; cdr3_aa: CASSRNREDYGYTF; cdr3_nt: TGTGCCAGCAGCCGGAACAGGGAAGATTATGGCTACACCTTC
v_call: TRBV5-4; j_call: TRBJ2-1; clone_size: NA; d_call: TRBD2; cdr3_aa: CASSLGTSDYNEQFF; cdr3_nt: TGTGCCAGCAGCTTGGGGACTAGCGACTACAATGAGCAGTTCTTC
v_call: TRBV2; j_call: TRBJ2-1; clone_size: NA; d_call: TRBD2; cdr3_aa: CASKVAGEVINEQFF; cdr3_nt: TGTGCCAGCAAGGTAGCGGGAGAAGTAATTAATGAGCAGTTCTTC
v_call: TRBV15; j_call: TRBJ1-5; clone_size: NA; d_call: NA; cdr3_aa: CATSRDMEAEQPQHF; cdr3_nt: TGTGCCACCAGCAGAGATATGGAGGCGGAGCAGCCCCAGCATTTT
v_call: TRBV6-5; j_call: TRBJ2-7; clone_size: NA; d_call: NA; cdr3_aa: CASSPGVSPYEQYF; cdr3_nt: TGTGCCAGCAGTCCCGGGGTCTCCCCCTACGAGCAGTACTTC
v_call: TRBV11-3; j_call: TRBJ2-5; clone_size: once; d_call: TRBD1; cdr3_aa: CASSPPGQGREDQYF; cdr3_nt: TGTGCCAGCAGTCCGCCGGGACAGGGCCGGGAGGACCAGTACTTC
v_call: TRBV19; j_call: TRBJ1-1; clone_size: NA; d_call: TRBD1; cdr3_aa: CASGKAGGNGLEAFF; cdr3_nt: TGTGCCAGTGGGAAGGCAGGGGGAAACGGGCTTGAAGCTTTCTTT
v_call: TRBV6-1; j_call: TRBJ1-1; clone_size: many; d_call: TRBD1; cdr3_aa: CASSDLGQGNTEAFF; cdr3_nt: TGTGCCAGCAGTGACCTCGGACAGGGCAACACTGAAGCTTTCTTT
v_call: TRBV11-2; j_call: TRBJ2-4; clone_size: NA; d_call: NA; cdr3_aa: CASSLGAGPNIQYF; cdr3_nt: TGTGCCAGCAGCTTAGGCGCGGGGCCAAACATTCAGTACTTC
v_call: TRBV30; j_call: TRBJ2-1; clone_size: NA; d_call: TRBD2; cdr3_aa: CAWSVRAGMGNEQFF; cdr3_nt: TGTGCCTGGAGTGTACGAGCGGGAATGGGGAATGAGCAGTTCTTC
v_call: TRBV27; j_call: TRBJ1-4; clone_size: few; d_call: NA; cdr3_aa: CASSFQGQKLFF; cdr3_nt: TGTGCCAGCAGTTTCCAGGGGCAAAAACTGTTTTTT
v_call: TRBV9; j_call: TRBJ2-2; clone_size: NA; d_call: NA; cdr3_aa: CASSVGLMEAGELFF; cdr3_nt: TGTGCCAGCAGCGTAGGCCTTATGGAGGCCGGGGAGCTGTTTTTT
v_call: TRBV12-3/TRBV12-4; j_call: TRBJ2-1; clone_size: NA; d_call: NA; cdr3_aa: CASSLFGLAEQFF; cdr3_nt: TGTGCCAGCAGTTTATTTGGTCTAGCGGAGCAGTTCTTC
v_call: TRBV6-5; j_call: TRBJ1-2; clone_size: NA; d_call: NA; cdr3_aa: CASSNRAYGYTF; cdr3_nt: TGTGCCAGCAGTAACAGGGCCTATGGCTACACCTTC
v_call: TRBV14; j_call: TRBJ2-1; clone_size: NA; d_call: TRBD1; cdr3_aa: CASSHALTGDKSYNEQFF; cdr3_nt: TGTGCCAGCAGCCACGCTCTCACAGGGGACAAATCCTACAATGAGCAGTTCTTC
v_call: TRBV6-1; j_call: TRBJ2-5; clone_size: NA; d_call: TRBD1; cdr3_aa: CASSDRGQETQYF; cdr3_nt: TGTGCCAGCAGTGACAGGGGGCAAGAGACCCAGTACTTC
v_call: TRBV6-6; j_call: TRBJ1-3; clone_size: NA; d_call: TRBD1; cdr3_aa: CASSLNRGANSGNTIYF; cdr3_nt: TGTGCCAGCAGTCTTAACAGGGGAGCCAACTCTGGAAACACCATATATTTT
v_call: TRBV5-5; j_call: TRBJ2-1; clone_size: NA; d_call: TRBD2; cdr3_aa: CASSRPPGTSGNEQFF; cdr3_nt: TGTGCCAGCAGCCGCCCCCCCGGGACTAGCGGGAATGAGCAGTTCTTC
v_call: TRBV7-3; j_call: TRBJ2-5; clone_size: NA; d_call: TRBD2; cdr3_aa: CASSLNPAGLQETQYF; cdr3_nt: TGTGCCAGCAGCTTAAATCCAGCGGGACTCCAAGAGACCCAGTACTTC
v_call: TRBV7-9; j_call: TRBJ2-3; clone_size: NA; d_call: TRBD2; cdr3_aa: CASSFGLAGKRTQYF; cdr3_nt: TGTGCCAGCAGTTTCGGACTAGCGGGAAAGCGTACGCAGTATTTT
v_call: TRBV19; j_call: TRBJ2-3; clone_size: NA; d_call: TRBD2; cdr3_aa: CASSGGAGTSGTDTQYF; cdr3_nt: TGTGCCAGTAGTGGGGGGGCCGGGACTAGCGGCACAGATACGCAGTATTTT
v_call: TRBV5-1; j_call: TRBJ1-1; clone_size: NA; d_call: NA; cdr3_aa: CASSLHRVDTEAFF; cdr3_nt: TGCGCCAGCAGCTTGCACAGGGTGGACACTGAAGCTTTCTTT
v_call: TRBV4-2; j_call: TRBJ2-1; clone_size: NA; d_call: TRBD2; cdr3_aa: CASRRTLAGGQYNEQFF; cdr3_nt: TGTGCCAGCAGACGTACCCTAGCGGGAGGACAGTACAATGAGCAGTTCTTC
v_call: TRBV18; j_call: TRBJ1-2; clone_size: NA; d_call: NA; cdr3_aa: CASSPGGGDYGYTF; cdr3_nt: TGTGCCAGCTCACCGGGGGGGGGCGACTATGGCTACACCTTC
v_call: TRBV6-5; j_call: TRBJ2-3; clone_size: NA; d_call: TRBD2; cdr3_aa: CASSGGADTQYF; cdr3_nt: TGTGCCAGCAGCGGGGGGGCAGATACGCAGTATTTT
v_call: TRBV19; j_call: TRBJ2-1; clone_size: NA; d_call: NA; cdr3_aa: CASSAQRTDNEQFF; cdr3_nt: TGTGCCAGTAGTGCCCAACGGACTGATAATGAGCAGTTCTTC
v_call: TRBV5-4; j_call: TRBJ2-7; clone_size: NA; d_call: NA; cdr3_aa: CASSLVLASEQYF; cdr3_nt: TGTGCCAGCAGCTTGGTATTGGCTTCCGAGCAGTACTTC
v_call: TRBV11-2; j_call: TRBJ1-1; clone_size: NA; d_call: TRBD1; cdr3_aa: CASSPLHEYRGHTEAFF; cdr3_nt: TGTGCCAGCAGCCCCCTCCATGAGTACAGGGGGCACACTGAAGCTTTCTTT
v_call: TRBV12-3/TRBV12-4; j_call: TRBJ1-3; clone_size: NA; d_call: NA; cdr3_aa: CASRFGSSNTIYF; cdr3_nt: TGTGCCAGCAGATTCGGTTCATCCAACACCATATATTTT
v_call: TRBV27; j_call: TRBJ2-4; clone_size: NA; d_call: TRBD1; cdr3_aa: CASSPRQGAVSKNIQYF; cdr3_nt: TGTGCCAGCAGTCCCCGCCAGGGGGCCGTATCCAAAAACATTCAGTACTTC
v_call: TRBV7-6; j_call: TRBJ1-1; clone_size: NA; d_call: NA; cdr3_aa: CASSLEAGIGEAFF; cdr3_nt: TGTGCCAGCAGCTTAGAGGCAGGAATAGGTGAAGCTTTCTTT
v_call: TRBV6-5; j_call: TRBJ2-3; clone_size: NA; d_call: TRBD2; cdr3_aa: CASSRSGGDTDTQYF; cdr3_nt: TGTGCCAGCAGTCGTAGCGGGGGGGACACAGATACGCAGTATTTT
v_call: TRBV27; j_call: TRBJ2-1; clone_size: NA; d_call: NA; cdr3_aa: CASSLSTGRNEQFF; cdr3_nt: TGTGCCAGCAGTTTATCGACGGGTAGGAATGAGCAGTTCTTC
v_call: TRBV10-3; j_call: TRBJ2-5; clone_size: NA; d_call: NA; cdr3_aa: CAISGTVNQETQYF; cdr3_nt: TGTGCCATCAGTGGGACAGTGAACCAAGAGACCCAGTACTTC
v_call: TRBV19; j_call: TRBJ1-1; clone_size: NA; d_call: TRBD1; cdr3_aa: CASSRVGTGGLTEAFF; cdr3_nt: TGTGCCAGTAGTAGGGTTGGGACAGGGGGTCTCACTGAAGCTTTCTTT
v_call: TRBV4-2; j_call: TRBJ2-5; clone_size: NA; d_call: NA; cdr3_aa: CASSQAGTFQETQYF; cdr3_nt: TGTGCCAGCAGCCAAGCGGGAACTTTTCAAGAGACCCAGTACTTC
v_call: TRBV25-1; j_call: TRBJ2-2; clone_size: NA; d_call: TRBD1; cdr3_aa: CASSEYWQGATGELFF; cdr3_nt: TGTGCCAGCAGTGAATATTGGCAGGGGGCGACCGGGGAGCTGTTTTTT
v_call: TRBV5-4; j_call: TRBJ1-2; clone_size: NA; d_call: TRBD1; cdr3_aa: CASSLMTGNYGYTF; cdr3_nt: TGTGCCAGCAGCCTAATGACAGGGAACTATGGCTACACCTTC
v_call: TRBV12-5; j_call: TRBJ1-5; clone_size: NA; d_call: TRBD1; cdr3_aa: CASGRDRAEQPQHF; cdr3_nt: TGTGCTAGTGGCAGGGACAGGGCCGAGCAGCCCCAGCATTTT
v_call: TRBV28; j_call: TRBJ1-3; clone_size: NA; d_call: NA; cdr3_aa: CASSLQGLIGNTIYF; cdr3_nt: TGTGCCAGCAGTTTACAGGGGCTGATTGGAAACACCATATATTTT
v_call: TRBV3-1/TRBV3-2; j_call: TRBJ2-3; clone_size: NA; d_call: TRBD2; cdr3_aa: CASSQGGLAGERSTDTQYF; cdr3_nt: TGTGCCAGCAGCCAAGGCGGCCTAGCGGGGGAGCGGTCCACAGATACGCAGTATTTT
v_call: TRBV5-6; j_call: TRBJ1-5; clone_size: once; d_call: NA; cdr3_aa: CASSSQGLGNQPQHF; cdr3_nt: TGTGCCAGCAGCTCTCAGGGTTTAGGCAATCAGCCCCAGCATTTT
v_call: TRBV19; j_call: TRBJ2-2; clone_size: NA; d_call: NA; cdr3_aa: CASSMTRATGELFF; cdr3_nt: TGTGCCAGTAGTATGACGAGGGCCACCGGGGAGCTGTTTTTT
v_call: TRBV7-3; j_call: TRBJ1-6; clone_size: NA; d_call: TRBD1; cdr3_aa: CASSEGTGNSPLHF; cdr3_nt: TGTGCCAGCAGCGAAGGGACAGGAAATTCACCCCTCCACTTT
v_call: TRBV18; j_call: TRBJ2-7; clone_size: NA; d_call: TRBD1; cdr3_aa: CASSPPGQGAYEQYF; cdr3_nt: TGTGCCAGCTCACCCCCGGGACAGGGTGCGTACGAGCAGTACTTC
v_call: TRBV7-6; j_call: TRBJ2-5; clone_size: NA; d_call: TRBD2; cdr3_aa: CASNENGLAEETQYF; cdr3_nt: TGTGCCAGCAACGAAAATGGACTAGCGGAAGAGACCCAGTACTTC
v_call: TRBV5-4; j_call: TRBJ1-1; clone_size: NA; d_call: NA; cdr3_aa: CASSLQGARNTEAFF; cdr3_nt: TGTGCCAGCAGCTTGCAAGGGGCGCGTAACACTGAAGCTTTCTTT
v_call: TRBV9; j_call: TRBJ1-5; clone_size: NA; d_call: NA; cdr3_aa: CASSVSGTINQPQHF; cdr3_nt: TGTGCCAGCAGCGTATCAGGGACAATCAATCAGCCCCAGCATTTT
v_call: TRBV7-3; j_call: TRBJ2-1; clone_size: NA; d_call: TRBD2; cdr3_aa: CASSTNSGRDNEQFF; cdr3_nt: TGTGCCAGCAGCACCAACAGCGGGAGGGACAATGAGCAGTTCTTC
v_call: TRBV10-1; j_call: TRBJ2-7; clone_size: many; d_call: NA; cdr3_aa: CASSDRVYEQYF; cdr3_nt: TGCGCCAGCAGTGACAGGGTATACGAGCAGTACTTC
v_call: TRBV3-1/TRBV3-2; j_call: TRBJ1-2; clone_size: NA; d_call: NA; cdr3_aa: CASSLRLLHGYTF; cdr3_nt: TGTGCCAGCAGCCTTCGTCTGCTACATGGCTACACCTTC
v_call: TRBV5-4; j_call: TRBJ1-6; clone_size: NA; d_call: TRBD1; cdr3_aa: CASSSGQSSYNSPLHF; cdr3_nt: TGTGCCAGCAGCTCGGGACAGAGCTCCTATAATTCACCCCTCCACTTT
v_call: TRBV5-1; j_call: TRBJ1-5; clone_size: NA; d_call: NA; cdr3_aa: CASSFGDNQPQHF; cdr3_nt: TGCGCCAGCAGCTTCGGTGATAATCAGCCCCAGCATTTT
v_call: TRBV5-1; j_call: TRBJ2-2; clone_size: NA; d_call: TRBD1; cdr3_aa: CASSKGQGAGTGELFF; cdr3_nt: TGCGCCAGCAGCAAGGGACAGGGGGCGGGCACCGGGGAGCTGTTTTTT
v_call: TRBV12-3/TRBV12-4; j_call: TRBJ1-2; clone_size: NA; d_call: NA; cdr3_aa: CASSGEGVGGYTF; cdr3_nt: TGTGCCAGCAGTGGTGAAGGGGTGGGCGGCTACACCTTC
v_call: TRBV4-2; j_call: TRBJ2-7; clone_size: NA; d_call: TRBD2; cdr3_aa: CASSLGTSGTYEQYF; cdr3_nt: TGTGCCAGCAGCCTTGGGACTAGCGGGACCTACGAGCAGTACTTC
v_call: TRBV11-2; j_call: TRBJ1-1; clone_size: NA; d_call: TRBD1; cdr3_aa: CASSPDRVTEAFF; cdr3_nt: TGTGCCAGCAGCCCCGACAGGGTAACTGAAGCTTTCTTT